This entry lists 10 T cell receptor beta chains sequenced from one sample in a study of molecular identifiers for immune sequencing clone quantification. Via MiXCR, TCRdb re-called the PCR reads, giving one row per CDR3 protein. Counted here are about 100,000 distinct CDR3 sequences, roughly a third occurring once; the ten biggest clones make up under 5.5%. Sequencing used naive CD8+ T cells from blood, with Jurkat cell RNA spiked in. Subset meaning: FACS-sorted CD8+CD4-CCR7+CD45RA+ naive T cells. The receptors here all came from a human donor in good health. Some libraries in this study had Jurkat cell RNA spiked in.

The V call is TRBV13, the J call TRBJ2-7; D is undetermined. Germline loops: CDR1 PRHDT, CDR2 FYEKMQ (reference sequence). The CDR3 contains 15 residues. Trimming took off 6 bases at V and 0 bases at J, with 15 bases between the two ends. CDR3 bases: TGTGCCAGCAGTCTTCGCCGGGCTTCCTCCTACGAGCAGTACTTC. Translating gives CASSLRRASSYEQYF.

The sample holds one count of this clonotype. The rearrangement uses TRBV4-3 and TRBJ2-7; no clear D gene. This CDR3 has 13 residues. The germline V and J ends were trimmed by 1 base and 3 bases, with 7 bases remaining between them. Germline V CDR1 and CDR2: LGHNA, YSLEER. The CDR3 DNA sequence: TGCGCCAGCAGCCAAGCCGAGCACTACGAGCAGTACTTC. Its translation: CASSQAEHYEQYF.

This clonotype was detected ten times or more. CDR3 amino acids: CASSLRGRGRASTDTQYF. Written as DNA, the CDR3 is TGTGCCAGCAGCTTAAGGGGTCGCGGGCGGGCTAGCACAGATACGCAGTATTTT. J is TRBJ2-3 and V is TRBV7-2; D may be TRBD1 or TRBD2 (5 bases each). CDR1 and CDR2 from the germline V gene are SGHTA and FQGNSA. Trimming took 2 bases from V and 0 from J, leaving 18 bases between them. CDR3 length equals 18 residues.

V is TRBV5-1 and J is TRBJ2-7; TRBD2 matches at 12 bases. Trimming cost V 5 bases and J 5 bases; bases outside gene matches: 5. CDR3 length: 14 amino acids. Germline CDR1 SGHRS, CDR2 YFSETQ. CDR3 nucleotide sequence: TGCGCCAGCAGGACTAGCGGGAGACCGGACGAGCAGTACTTC. It codes for CASRTSGRPDEQYF.

The chain carries TRBV6-5 and TRBJ1-6; D gene ambiguous. Germline CDR1 is MNHEY and CDR2 is SVGAGI. This CDR3 has 18 residues. V lost 2 bases and J 9 bases, leaving 23 bases between the germline ends. CDR3 sequence (DNA): TGTGCCAGCAGTTACCAATCCTCGGGCGCCGAGACGGCTTCACCCCTCCACTTT. It is translated as CASSYQSSGAETASPLHF.

This clonotype was picked up many times. The rearrangement joins TRBV7-8 to TRBJ1-5; 9 bases align to TRBD1. The CDR3 extends over 15 amino acids. With V trimmed by 0 bases and J by 9 bases, 6 bases remained unmatched. Germline assignment: CDR1 SGHVS and CDR2 FQNEAQ. The CDR3 reads CASSLAGQGFWPQHF. DNA for the CDR3: TGTGCCAGCAGCTTAGCGGGACAGGGCTTCTGGCCCCAGCATTTT.

Details on this clonotype: A single base separates this from a much larger clone, so it may be a read error. The chain is built from TRBV7-2 and TRBJ2-3; D not resolved. The CDR3 contains 12 residues. Germline CDR1 SGHTA, CDR2 FQGNSA. The CDR3 sequence: CASSLSIDSQYF. The CDR3 DNA follows: TGTGCCAGCAGCTTATCTATAGATTCGCAGTATTTT.

This clonotype was detected many times. V usage is TRBV13 and J usage is TRBJ2-7; TRBD1 matches at 8 bases. This CDR3 region has 14 residues. CDR1 is PRHDT and CDR2 is FYEKMQ in the germline V gene (reference sequence). Trimming took 5 bases from V and 5 from J; bases not matched to a gene: 8. CDR3 loop: CASSPRTGTHEQYF. The CDR3 DNA is TGTGCCAGCAGCCCCCGGACAGGGACACACGAGCAGTACTTC.

Sample share makes this clonotype medium-sized. The V call is TRBV6-6, the J call TRBJ2-3; D is undetermined. Trimming stripped 0 bases from V and 2 bases from J, with 15 bases between. The V gene's germline CDR1 is MNHNY and CDR2 SVGAGI (reference sequence). The CDR3 is made up of 17 amino acids. CDR3 sequence reads: CASSYSEKLGYTDTQYF. The DNA for the CDR3 is TGTGCCAGCAGTTACTCCGAGAAGCTAGGGTACACAGATACGCAGTATTTT.

Worth noting for this clonotype: As the CDR3 is not closed by the conserved phenylalanine or tryptophan, this likely results from a read error. The gene calls are TRBV6-5 and TRBJ2-7; 8 positions agree with TRBD1. The length of the CDR3 is 14 residues. CDR1 and CDR2 from the germline V gene are MNHEY and SVGAGI. The V gene end was trimmed by 4 bases and the J gene end by 2 bases; junction bases not matched to a gene: 4. CDR3 nucleotides: TGTGCCAGCAGTTCTCGACAGGGGACCTACGAGCAGTACTCC. Protein: CASSSRQGTYEQYS.